Below are 21 T cell receptor beta chains sequenced from a single sample in a study of vaccination effects on CD4 cells after COVID-19. Assay used: immunoSEQ multiplex PCR; TCRdb lists only in-frame clones, some missing. The sample lists 20,000 to 30,000 clones, approximately 69% occurring once. These receptors are not linked to any known antigen. Antigen-specific CD4+ T cell clonotypes were called by their expansion after viral peptide-pool culture in ViraFEST. Once cultured for 10 days, the cells underwent separation to obtain CD4+ T cells. Two-dose BNT162b2 or mRNA-1273 vaccination was given to participants. The starting material was CD4+ T cells from PBMCs cultured with SARS-CoV-2 spike peptides, obtained after COVID-19 vaccination. The receptors were gathered from a human donor who received a COVID-19 vaccine.

The gene calls are TRBV5-5 and TRBJ2-2; D is uncertain. The length of the CDR3 is 15 residues. V lost 3 bases and J lost 5, with 14 bases in between. Germline V gives CDR1 SGHKS, CDR2 YYEKEE (reference sequence). The CDR3 nucleotides read TGTGCCAGCAGCTCCATGATTACTGGGACCGGGGAGCTGTTTTTT. Amino acid sequence: CASSSMITGTGELFF. The full variable domain, with the rest looked up from reference TRBV5-5 and TRBJ2-2, is DAGVTQSPTHLIKTRGQQVTLRCSPISGHKSVSWYQQVLGQGPQFIFQYYEKEERGRGNFPDRFSARQFPNYSSELNVNALLLGDSALYLCASSSMITGTGELFFGEGSRLTVL.

The genes are TRBV19 and TRBJ1-1; 8 positions match TRBD1. Losses at the gene ends were 4 bases for V and 5 bases for J; bases not matched to a gene: 21. The germline gives CDR1 LNHDA, CDR2 SQIVND (reference sequence). CDR3 size: 19 residues. CDR3 in amino acids: CASSKDGTGIVGGKTEAFF. CDR3 coding DNA: TGTGCCAGTAGTAAAGACGGGACAGGCATTGTTGGGGGAAAAACTGAAGCTTTCTTT.

This clone was seen a handful of times. The gene calls are TRBV2 and TRBJ1-2; TRBD1 might be the D (5 bases). There are 13 residues in the CDR3. Germline values: CDR1 SNHLY, CDR2 FYNNEI. The V end was cut by 1 base, the J end by 8 bases, with 11 bases between. CDR3 residues: CASSEEAGQGYTF. CDR3 nucleotide sequence: TGTGCCAGCAGTGAAGAGGCAGGGCAAGGCTACACCTTC.

The chain joins TRBV7-2 to TRBJ1-6; possibly TRBD1 for D (5 bases). The CDR3 covers 14 residues. Germline values: CDR1 SGHTA, CDR2 FQGNSA. Trimming took off 5 bases at V and 5 bases at J, with 10 bases between the two ends. In nucleotides, the CDR3 is TGTGCCAGCAGCCCTGGGACGGATAATTCACCCCTCCACTTT. Protein sequence: CASSPGTDNSPLHF.

The chain is built from TRBV9 and TRBJ2-4; TRBD1 agrees at 7 bases. Trimming took 4 bases from V and 8 from J; bases not matched to a gene: 9. Germline V gene data show CDR1 as SGDLS and CDR2 as YYNGEE. The CDR3 has 14 residues. The CDR3 region is CASSLRTGFDIQYF. The CDR3 DNA reads as TGTGCCAGCAGCCTAAGGACAGGTTTTGACATTCAGTACTTC.

This chain joins TRBV7-9 and TRBJ1-1; D is perhaps TRBD1 (6 bases). Germline V lookup: CDR1 SEHNR, CDR2 FQNEAQ (reference sequence). This CDR3 region has 18 residues. V was clipped by 2 bases and J by 1 base, with 20 bases between them. Here the CDR3 reads CASSLIRYHQGKNTEAFF. In nucleotides, the CDR3 is TGTGCCAGCAGCTTAATTAGGTATCATCAGGGGAAGAACACTGAAGCTTTCTTT.

The V gene is TRBV5-1, the J gene TRBJ2-1, with D possibly being TRBD1 (5 bases). The CDR3 loop spans 15 amino acids. Trimming left V 1 base short and J 6 bases short, with 14 bases between. Germline V gene sequence: CDR1 SGHRS, CDR2 YFSETQ. CDR3 coding DNA: TGCGCCAGCAGCTTGTCAATTACCCAGGGCAATGAGCAGTTCTTC. This gives the protein CASSLSITQGNEQFF. Filled out from reference TRBV5-1 and TRBJ2-1, the complete variable domain reads KAGVTQTPRYLIKTRGQQVTLSCSPISGHRSVSWYQQTPGQGLQFLFEYFSETQRNKGNFPGRFSGRQFSNSRSEMNVSTLELGDSALYLCASSLSITQGNEQFFGPGTRLTVL.

This clone is labeled medium-sized. The V call is TRBV3-1 (or the pseudogene TRBV3-2), the J call TRBJ2-7, with 8 bases identical to TRBD2. The CDR3 has 15 amino acids. With 4 bases clipped from V and 2 bases from J, the junction kept 7 bases outside the gene matches. CDR1 and CDR2 from the germline V gene are LGHDT and YNNKEL (reference sequence). For the CDR3, the DNA is TGTGCCAGCAGCCCCGGGACTAGTTTCCCCTACGAGCAGTACTTC. Residues: CASSPGTSFPYEQYF.

The chain combines TRBV5-1 with TRBJ1-5; 7 bases agree with TRBD1. The V and J ends lost 1 base and 5 bases, in that order; junction bases with no gene match: 6. The germline V gene has CDR1 SGHRS and CDR2 YFSETQ. The CDR3 covers 15 residues. CDR3 in amino acids: CASSLLGGAYQPQHF. The CDR3, as DNA: TGCGCCAGCAGCTTGTTAGGGGGCGCTTATCAGCCCCAGCATTTT.

This clone appeared once. The chain uses TRBV4-1 and TRBJ2-7, with D unresolved. Germline values: CDR1 MGHRA, CDR2 YSYEKL. Trimming took 0 bases from V and 6 from J, leaving 12 bases between them. The CDR3 consists of 14 residues. The CDR3 sequence is CASSQDPYLSEQYF. CDR3 nucleotide sequence: TGCGCCAGCAGCCAAGATCCCTACCTCTCCGAGCAGTACTTC.

The chain has TRBV7-9 and TRBJ2-7, with 10 bases that match TRBD1. CDR1 is SEHNR and CDR2 is FQNEAQ in the germline V gene (reference sequence). The J segment lost 1 base and the V segment lost 4 bases, leaving 10 bases of the junction unmatched. The CDR3 is 17 residues long. CDR3 in amino acids: CASSSLPRQGASYEQYF. The CDR3, as DNA: TGTGCCAGCAGCTCCTTGCCCAGACAGGGGGCTTCCTACGAGCAGTACTTC.

This clone occurred a few times. The V gene is TRBV7-9, the J gene TRBJ1-2; 8 bases align to TRBD1. After removal of 2 bases from V and 2 bases from J, the junction contained 7 bases not matched to a gene. In germline, CDR1 is SEHNR, CDR2 FQNEAQ (reference sequence). The CDR3 consists of 16 residues. CDR3 nucleotide sequence: TGTGCCAGCAGCTTACAGCCACGGACAGGGAACTATGGCTACACCTTC. Its translation: CASSLQPRTGNYGYTF.

The chain employs TRBV6-5 and TRBJ1-2; 8 positions match TRBD1. This CDR3 has 14 amino acids. Germline trimming cut 7 bases from V and 7 bases from J; bases unmatched to any gene: 11. CDR1 and CDR2 from the germline V gene are MNHEY and SVGAGI. The CDR3 nucleotides read TGTGCCAGCATGAGTCCAGGGGGCGCCTTTGGCTACACCTTC. Translating it yields CASMSPGGAFGYTF.

The chain has TRBV25-1 and TRBJ2-6; maybe TRBD1 (6 bases). V was pared by 1 base and J by 2 bases, with 9 bases between. This CDR3 comprises 16 residues. In germline, CDR1 is MGHDK, CDR2 SYGVNS. CDR3 coding DNA: TGTGCCAGCAGTGAATTCCAGGGGCCTGGGGCCAACGTCCTGACTTTC. Its protein is CASSEFQGPGANVLTF.

The CDR3 loop is CASSSGPGGINEQFF. DNA of the CDR3: TGTGCCAGCAGCTCGGGCCCAGGAGGAATCAATGAGCAGTTCTTC. The chain couples TRBV11-3 to TRBJ2-1, with TRBD2 as a possible D gene (5 bases). V lost 4 bases, J lost 6 bases, and 16 bases lay in between. Per the germline V gene, CDR1 is SGHNT and CDR2 is YENEEA. The CDR3 consists of 15 residues.

The chain carries TRBV10-3 and TRBJ1-1; no clear D. V lost 2 bases to trimming and J lost 1 base, with 8 bases between them. Germline CDR1 reads ENHRY; CDR2 reads SYGVKD. There are 14 residues in the CDR3. The CDR3 loop reads CAISEIVGNTEAFF. As DNA, the CDR3 is TGTGCCATCAGTGAGATAGTAGGGAACACTGAAGCTTTCTTT.

This chain uses TRBV7-2 with TRBJ1-2, with TRBD1 matching over 11 bases. V was pared by 5 bases and J by 4 bases, with 3 bases of the junction left unmatched. The CDR3 spans 14 residues. Germline lookup yields CDR1 SGHTA and CDR2 FQGNSA. CDR3 DNA: TGTGCCAGCAGCCCCGGGACAGGGGGCTATGGCTACACCTTC. Protein product: CASSPGTGGYGYTF.

The table lists this clone with a count of one. The chain combines TRBV6-1 with TRBJ2-2; weak D call: TRBD2 (6 bases). V gave up 2 bases and J gave up 6 bases, with 10 bases separating them. Germline assignment: CDR1 MNHNS and CDR2 SASEGT. CDR3 size: 14 residues. The CDR3 bases are TGTGCCAGCAGTGAAACTTGGGGGGCCGGGGAGCTGTTTTTT. It encodes CASSETWGAGELFF.

This clone has only one observation. CDR3 sequence: CASSPRSLGTSGSPLHF. The CDR3 nucleotides read TGTGCCAGCTCACCAAGGAGTTTGGGGACGTCGGGCTCACCCCTCCACTTT. The rearrangement joins TRBV18 to TRBJ1-6, with D perhaps matching TRBD1 (5 bases). Trimming removed 2 bases at V and 10 bases at J, with 21 bases between. This CDR3 contains 17 residues. Per the germline V gene, CDR1 is KGHSH and CDR2 is LQKENI.

The chain recombines TRBV27 with TRBJ1-2; D gene unclear. In germline, CDR1 is MNHEY, CDR2 SMNVEV (reference sequence). V lost 5 bases to trimming and J lost 5 bases, with 15 bases between them. The CDR3 length is 14 residues. In nucleotides, the CDR3 is TGTGCCAGCAGTGTAGCTGGGGTAGGGTATGGCTACACCTTC. Protein product: CASSVAGVGYGYTF.

Here the CDR3 DNA reads TGTGCCAGCAGTTTGAGGGCCCCCAGCGCCCAGCCCCAGCATTTT. This sequence encodes CASSLRAPSAQPQHF. The rearrangement links TRBV27 to TRBJ1-5; D gene ambiguous. Germline loops: CDR1 MNHEY, CDR2 SMNVEV (reference sequence). Trimming left V 3 bases short and J 7 bases short, with 16 bases between. This CDR3 is built from 15 residues.